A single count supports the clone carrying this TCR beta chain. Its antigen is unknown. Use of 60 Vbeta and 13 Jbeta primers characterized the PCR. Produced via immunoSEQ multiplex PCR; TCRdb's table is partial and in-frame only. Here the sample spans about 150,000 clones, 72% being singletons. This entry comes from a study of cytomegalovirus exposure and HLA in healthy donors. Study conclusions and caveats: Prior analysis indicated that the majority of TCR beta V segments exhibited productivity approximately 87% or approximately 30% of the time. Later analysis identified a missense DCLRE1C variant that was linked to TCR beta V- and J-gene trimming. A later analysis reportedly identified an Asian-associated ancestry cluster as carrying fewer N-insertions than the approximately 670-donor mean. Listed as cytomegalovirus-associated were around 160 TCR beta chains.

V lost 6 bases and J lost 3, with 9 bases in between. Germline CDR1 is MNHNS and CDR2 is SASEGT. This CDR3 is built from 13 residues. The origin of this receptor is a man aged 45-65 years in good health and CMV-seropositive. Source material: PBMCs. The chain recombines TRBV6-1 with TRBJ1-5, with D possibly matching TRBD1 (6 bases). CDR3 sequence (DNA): TGTGCCAGCAGAGGACAGATCAATCAGCCCCAGCATTTT. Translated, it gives CASRGQINQPQHF.